The 25 T cell receptor beta chains below all came from one sample that was sequenced in a study of vaccination effects on CD4 cells after COVID-19. No cognate antigen is known for these TCRs. TCRdb's table, derived via immunoSEQ multiplex PCR, lists solely in-frame clones and lacks some. Of some 30,000 clones listed, around 80% were seen once; the top ten hold 5.5% to 7.5%. Before sequencing took place, the ViraFEST assay used viral peptide pools to expand antigen-specific CD4+ T cells. Subsequent to 10 days of culture, CD4+ T cells were isolated. Participants were vaccinated with two doses of either the BNT162b2 or mRNA-1273 vaccine. Sequencing was performed on CD4+ T cells from PBMCs cultured with SARS-CoV-2 spike peptides, taken after COVID-19 vaccination. Every receptor here comes from a human donor who received a COVID-19 vaccine. Some clones in this sample may be carry-over from other donors' samples.

This chain uses TRBV5-8 with TRBJ2-7, with D perhaps TRBD1 (6 bases). In germline, CDR1 is SGHTS, CDR2 YDEGEE. This CDR3 contains 13 residues. Between the trimmed V and J ends, which lost 4 bases and 5 bases, there was a span of 13 bases. The CDR3 nucleotides are TGTGCCAGCAGCCCGAGGACAGCGAACGAGCAGTACGTC. Encoded protein: CASSPRTANEQYV.

This chain connects TRBV21-1 to TRBJ2-3; the D call TRBD1 from the table was never checked on the DNA. TRBV21-1 is assigned pseudogene status. The CDR3 runs 13 residues. The DNA for the CDR3 is TGTGCCAGAATTTCTCTTTCCACAGGGTCGCAGTATTTT. This codes for CARISLSTGSQYF.

This clone showed up just a few times. The J gene is TRBJ1-6, the V gene TRBV18; D may be TRBD1 (6 bases). CDR3 length: 14 amino acids. Trimming took 6 bases from V and 7 from J, leaving 13 bases between them. Germline-derived CDR1 and CDR2 are KGHSH and LQKENI. Here the CDR3 reads CASSTTGINSPLHF. CDR3 in DNA: TGTGCCAGCTCTACTACAGGGATCAATTCACCCCTCCACTTT.

The rearrangement joins TRBV7-3 to TRBJ2-1; TRBD1 matches 7 bases. Germline loops: CDR1 SGHTA, CDR2 FQGTGA. The CDR3 loop spans 16 amino acids. The V and J ends lost 4 bases and 8 bases, in that order; junction bases with no gene match: 14. Written as DNA, the CDR3 is TGTGCCAGCAGCTACTACCAGTCAGACAGGGTCGATGAGCAGTTCTTC. Its translation is CASSYYQSDRVDEQFF.

The rearrangement uses TRBV5-6 and TRBJ1-6; 9 nucleotides agree with TRBD1. The CDR3 consists of 14 residues. V lost 4 bases, J lost 6 bases, and 2 bases stayed unmatched. Germline CDR1 is SGHDT and CDR2 is YYEEEE. CDR3 nucleotide sequence: TGTGCCAGCAGCAGGGACAGGGTTAATTCACCCCTCCACTTT. This encodes CASSRDRVNSPLHF.

This rearrangement joins TRBV2 to TRBJ2-2; D possibly corresponds to TRBD2 (6 bases). Germline V gene sequence: CDR1 SNHLY, CDR2 FYNNEI. The V end was cut by 4 bases, the J end by 4 bases, with 13 bases between. The CDR3 loop spans 15 amino acids. The CDR3 sequence: CASSGPGRTTGELFF. The CDR3 DNA reads TGTGCCAGCAGTGGCCCAGGGAGGACCACCGGGGAGCTGTTTTTT. The complete variable domain, with remaining parts taken from reference TRBV2 and TRBJ2-2, reads EPEVTQTPSHQVTQMGQEVILRCVPISNHLYFYWYRQILGQKVEFLVSFYNNEISEKSEIFDDQFSVERPDGSNFTLKIRSTKLEDSAMYFCASSGPGRTTGELFFGEGSRLTVL.

This chain connects TRBV19 to TRBJ2-1; 8 bases align to TRBD2. The CDR3 sequence is 13 residues long. Germline V gives CDR1 LNHDA, CDR2 SQIVND (reference sequence). Germline trimming cut 8 bases from V and 9 bases from J; bases unmatched to any gene: 9. The chain's CDR3 is CASSRGLVTEQFF. The DNA for the CDR3 is TGTGCCAGTTCTCGGGGACTAGTCACTGAGCAGTTCTTC.

The chain carries TRBV29-1 and TRBJ2-1; D ambiguous. This CDR3 spans 10 amino acids. Germline CDR1 is SQVTM and CDR2 is ANQGSEA. Trimming took 5 bases from V and 9 from J, leaving 8 bases between them. In DNA form, the CDR3 reads TGCAGCGTTTCAAACATTGAGCAGTTCTTC. Its translation is CSVSNIEQFF.

The J gene is TRBJ1-1, the V gene TRBV7-9, with 7 bases lining up with TRBD1. V lost 5 bases to trimming and J lost 1 base; unmatched junction nucleotides: 10. The germline CDR1 and CDR2 sequences are SEHNR and FQNEAQ (reference sequence). This CDR3 has 16 residues. The chain's CDR3 is CASSPRVTGANTEAFF. The CDR3 bases are TGTGCCAGCAGCCCCCGCGTTACAGGGGCGAACACTGAAGCTTTCTTT.

This clone was counted only a few times. The CDR3 DNA reads TGTGCCACCAGGACCGGGACAGGGGTTAATCAGCCCCAGCATTTT. Translating gives CATRTGTGVNQPQHF. This chain joins TRBV15 and TRBJ1-5, with TRBD1 identical over 10 bases. Trimming took 6 bases from V and 4 from J; bases not matched to a gene: 6. The CDR3 has 15 residues. Germline CDR1 LNHNV, CDR2 YYDKDF (reference sequence).

V usage is TRBV7-3 and J usage is TRBJ2-3; 8 bases match TRBD2. Germline CDR1 reads SGHTA; CDR2 reads FQGTGA. The trim removed 4 bases at V and 2 bases at J, leaving 8 bases unmatched. This CDR3 has 16 amino acids. The CDR3 region has the DNA TGTGCCAGCAGCTCCCTTGGCGGGGGGTTCACAGATACGCAGTATTTT. It yields the protein CASSSLGGGFTDTQYF. The complete variable domain, with remaining parts taken from reference TRBV7-3 and TRBJ2-3, reads GAGVSQTPSNKVTEKGKYVELRCDPISGHTALYWYRQSLGQGPEFLIYFQGTGAADDSGLPNDRFFAVRPEGSVSTLKIQRTERGDSAVYLCASSSLGGGFTDTQYFGPGTRLTVL.

This chain uses TRBV18 with TRBJ1-3; no clear D. The length of the CDR3 is 13 residues. Germline CDR1 KGHSH, CDR2 LQKENI. The V and J ends lost 6 bases and 4 bases respectively, with 10 bases between them. CDR3 residues: CASSVGNGNTIYF. Here the CDR3 DNA reads TGTGCCAGCTCGGTGGGGAACGGAAACACCATATATTTT.

The gene calls are TRBV7-3 and TRBJ1-1, with unresolved D. The length of the CDR3 is 15 residues. CDR1 SGHTA and CDR2 FQGTGA come from the germline V gene. V lost 5 bases and J 1 base, leaving 14 bases between the germline ends. CDR3 sequence (DNA): TGTGCCAGCAGCCCGGGTGGGGTTCAGAACACTGAAGCTTTCTTT. Protein product: CASSPGGVQNTEAFF.

The chain joins TRBV3-1 (or the pseudogene TRBV3-2) to TRBJ1-4, with a possible D match to TRBD1 (5 bases). Germline assignment: CDR1 LGHDT and CDR2 YNNKEL (reference sequence). This CDR3 spans 14 amino acids. V lost 3 bases and J lost 3, with 8 bases in between. CDR3: CASSQGLSNEKLFF. CDR3 nucleotide sequence: TGTGCCAGCAGCCAGGGGCTATCTAATGAAAAACTGTTTTTT.

The chain links TRBV20-1 to TRBJ2-2, with 8 bases matching TRBD1. This CDR3 is built from 15 residues. V shed 3 bases, J shed 2 bases, and the junction held 5 bases outside the gene matches. Germline loops: CDR1 DFQATT, CDR2 SNEGSKA (reference sequence). CDR3 amino acids: CSASSGQGNTGELFF. CDR3 DNA: TGCAGTGCTAGTAGTGGACAGGGTAACACCGGGGAGCTGTTTTTT.

This chain links TRBV5-1 with TRBJ2-2; D gene unclear. V gave up 2 bases and J gave up 5 bases, with 7 bases separating them. Germline V gives CDR1 SGHRS, CDR2 YFSETQ. This CDR3 contains 13 residues. CDR3 protein: CASSFRATGELFF. Here the CDR3 DNA reads TGCGCCAGCAGCTTCCGGGCAACCGGGGAGCTGTTTTTT.

V and J are TRBV6-5 and TRBJ1-4; D possibly corresponds to TRBD1 (5 bases). The CDR3 loop spans 13 amino acids. Trimming pared 7 bases from V and 1 base from J, leaving 7 bases between. Germline CDR1 and CDR2: MNHEY and SVGAGI. CDR3 sequence: CASTRGTNEKLFF. DNA for the CDR3: TGTGCCAGCACGAGGGGAACTAATGAAAAACTGTTTTTT.

V and J are TRBV7-2 and TRBJ2-5; D remains unclear. Germline V gene data show CDR1 as SGHTA and CDR2 as FQGNSA. Trimming stripped 1 base from V and 4 bases from J, with 10 bases between. There are 14 residues in the CDR3. Here the CDR3 DNA reads TGTGCCAGCAGCTTAGGGCGGTACTTAGAGACCCAGTACTTC. The encoded protein is CASSLGRYLETQYF.

The gene calls are TRBV11-3 and TRBJ2-3; TRBD1 might be the D (6 bases). Trimming stripped 5 bases from V and 0 bases from J, with 9 bases between. CDR1 SGHNT and CDR2 YENEEA come from the germline V gene. CDR3 length: 14 residues. In DNA, the CDR3 is TGTGCCAGCAGCCGAGGGGGTAGCACAGATACGCAGTATTTT. Its translation is CASSRGGSTDTQYF. Filled out from reference TRBV11-3 and TRBJ2-3, the complete variable domain reads EAGVVQSPRYKIIEKKQPVAFWCNPISGHNTLYWYLQNLGQGPELLIRYENEEAVDDSQLPKDRFSAERLKGVDSTLKIQPAELGDSAVYLCASSRGGSTDTQYFGPGTRLTVL.

The CDR3: CASSVLAGGPNEQFF. In nucleotides, the CDR3 is TGTGCCAGTAGCGTACTAGCGGGGGGGCCCAATGAGCAGTTCTTC. The chain employs TRBV19 and TRBJ2-1; 13 positions agree with TRBD2. This CDR3 contains 15 residues. The J segment lost 6 bases and the V segment lost 6 bases, leaving 5 bases of the junction unmatched. Per germline, CDR1 LNHDA and CDR2 SQIVND (reference sequence). Full variable domain (outside the CDR3, taken from reference TRBV19 and TRBJ2-1): DGGITQSPKYLFRKEGQNVTLSCEQNLNHDAMYWYRQDPGQGLRLIYYSQIVNDFQKGDIAEGYSVSREKKESFPLTVTSAQKNPTAFYLCASSVLAGGPNEQFFGPGTRLTVL.

The rearrangement uses TRBV9 and TRBJ2-2; D is uncertain. The V gene's germline CDR1 is SGDLS and CDR2 YYNGEE. This CDR3 comprises 13 residues. V was trimmed by 0 bases and J by 5 bases, leaving 5 bases between them. The CDR3 nucleotides read TGTGCCAGCAGCGTAGGGTGGACCGGGGAGCTGTTTTTT. It encodes CASSVGWTGELFF.

The chain employs TRBV19 and TRBJ2-1; 16 nucleotides line up with TRBD2. J lost 5 bases, V lost 6 bases, and 4 bases had no gene match. Germline CDR1 reads LNHDA; CDR2 reads SQIVND (reference sequence). This CDR3 has 16 residues. CDR3: CASSPGLAGGHNEQFF. CDR3 coding DNA: TGTGCCAGTAGCCCGGGACTAGCGGGGGGGCACAATGAGCAGTTCTTC.

This clone was seen only a few times. The genes are TRBV6-5 and TRBJ1-5, with 9 bases aligning to TRBD1. Germline lookup yields CDR1 MNHEY and CDR2 SVGAGI. J lost 4 bases, V lost 6 bases, and 7 bases had no gene match. CDR3 length: 15 amino acids. The DNA of the CDR3 is TGTGCCAGCAGCAGGACAGGGGAGGTGAATCAGCCCCAGCATTTT. Its translation is CASSRTGEVNQPQHF.

The chain carries TRBV6-5 and TRBJ1-2, with 8 nucleotides matching TRBD1. This CDR3 is 14 amino acids long. V shed 6 bases, J shed 4 bases, and the junction held 7 bases outside the gene matches. In germline, CDR1 is MNHEY, CDR2 SVGAGI. The CDR3 loop reads CASRRTGLGYGYTF. CDR3 coding DNA: TGTGCCAGCAGAAGGACAGGGTTGGGCTATGGCTACACCTTC.

The chain has TRBV5-1 and TRBJ2-1; the D is unclear. Per germline, CDR1 SGHRS and CDR2 YFSETQ. This CDR3 spans 13 amino acids. V was trimmed by 0 bases and J by 13 bases, leaving 14 bases between them. The CDR3 DNA reads TGCGCCAGCAGCTTGGCCCCCAATGGAGTACAGTTCTTC. Protein sequence: CASSLAPNGVQFF.